This T cell receptor (beta chain) was recorded in a study of CD8 T cells in ankylosing spondylitis. Whole-study findings and limits: What appeared characteristic of ankylosing spondylitis blood was a TCR beta motif of fewer than ten highly homologous variants.

In this sample, this clonotype turned up many times. The antigen remains unidentified. CDR1 is SGHRS and CDR2 is YFSETQ in the germline V gene. With 2 bases removed from V and 0 bases from J, the gap between germline ends came to 13 bases. The CDR3 is 16 amino acids. MiXCR, applied by TCRdb to the 5' RACE reads, yields one record per CDR3 protein. The sample yields roughly 700,000 distinct CDR3 sequences, 15% to 20% seen once. The receptor comes from a male donor with ankylosing spondylitis. The sequencing sample was made of blood, either unsorted or a sorted T cell fraction (not recorded which). This chain connects TRBV5-1 to TRBJ2-3, with TRBD1 as a possible D gene (5 bases). CDR3 sequence: CASSFQGRSSTDTQYF. CDR3 bases: TGCGCCAGCAGCTTCCAGGGCCGGAGCAGCACAGATACGCAGTATTTT. The full variable domain, completed using reference TRBV5-1 and TRBJ2-3, is KAGVTQTPRYLIKTRGQQVTLSCSPISGHRSVSWYQQTPGQGLQFLFEYFSETQRNKGNFPGRFSGRQFSNSRSEMNVSTLELGDSALYLCASSFQGRSSTDTQYFGPGTRLTVL.